The rows below give T cell receptor beta chains drawn from one sample of a study of early T cells in non-severe SARS-CoV-2 infection. Using its own MiXCR run on the 5' RACE reads, TCRdb lists one record per CDR3 protein. Found here are tens of thousands of distinct CDR3 sequences, 10% to 15% of them singletons; the top ten hold around 6.7%. The source material was whole blood. These receptors were collected from an adult who was a healthcare worker with PCR-confirmed SARS-CoV-2 infection or an uninfected control (not recorded which). The CDR3 runs from the conserved cysteine through the conserved F or W. The D gene is left open where the match is weak. Some rows mark clone size as missing; the rest say once, few, many or name a class of expanded clone.

D gene: TRBD2
V gene: TRBV9
J gene: TRBJ2-7
clone size: few
CDR3 DNA: TGTGCCAGCAGCCCCCGACCGACTAGCGGGAGCGGGGAGCAGTACTTC
CDR3 protein: CASSPRPTSGSGEQYF

D gene: -
V gene: TRBV11-2
J gene: TRBJ1-4
clone size: many
CDR3 DNA: TGTGCCAGCAGCCCTAACCCCCAAAACAGGGAAGAAAAACTGTTTTTT
CDR3 protein: CASSPNPQNREEKLFF

D gene: TRBD1
V gene: TRBV12-3/TRBV12-4
J gene: TRBJ1-5
clone size: -
CDR3 DNA: TGTGCCAGCAGCCGGCCGGGAACAGGGGGCCCCAATCAGCCCCAGCATTTT
CDR3 protein: CASSRPGTGGPNQPQHF

D gene: TRBD2
V gene: TRBV6-2/TRBV6-3
J gene: TRBJ2-1
clone size: -
CDR3 DNA: TGCGCCAGCAGGACTGGGGCGGGAGGCAACAATGAGCAGTTCTTC
CDR3 protein: CASRTGAGGNNEQFF

D gene: -
V gene: TRBV12-3/TRBV12-4
J gene: TRBJ2-3
clone size: -
CDR3 DNA: TGTGCCAGCAGCAAAGGGACTCTTTGGGGGGATACGCAGTATTTT
CDR3 protein: CASSKGTLWGDTQYF

D gene: -
V gene: TRBV5-1
J gene: TRBJ1-5
clone size: -
CDR3 DNA: TGCGCCAGCAGCGCCAGCCCCAATCAGCCCCAGCATTTT
CDR3 protein: CASSASPNQPQHF

D gene: TRBD1
V gene: TRBV14
J gene: TRBJ2-2
clone size: many
CDR3 DNA: TGTGCCAGCAGCCGCCAGACAGGGCGTGGGACCGGGGAGCTGTTTTTT
CDR3 protein: CASSRQTGRGTGELFF

D gene: TRBD2
V gene: TRBV6-2/TRBV6-3
J gene: TRBJ2-3
clone size: many
CDR3 DNA: TGTGCCAGCAGTTATTTGCCCGGGAGGCTCCCCACAGATACGCAGTATTTT
CDR3 protein: CASSYLPGRLPTDTQYF

D gene: TRBD1
V gene: TRBV20-1
J gene: TRBJ1-4
clone size: -
CDR3 DNA: TGCAGTGCTAGAGATAACAGGGGTATGGCTAATGAAAAACTGTTTTTT
CDR3 protein: CSARDNRGMANEKLFF

D gene: -
V gene: TRBV7-2
J gene: TRBJ1-2
clone size: -
CDR3 DNA: TGTGCCAGCAGCGCCAGCAGACTTAACTATGGCTACACCTTC
CDR3 protein: CASSASRLNYGYTF

D gene: TRBD2
V gene: TRBV10-3
J gene: TRBJ2-7
clone size: many
CDR3 DNA: TGTGCCATCAGTGAGGGACTAGAGGTCTACGAGCAGTACTTC
CDR3 protein: CAISEGLEVYEQYF

D gene: TRBD2
V gene: TRBV19
J gene: TRBJ2-3
clone size: -
CDR3 DNA: TGTGCCAGTAGAACTGCGGGGGGCCGCACAGATACGCAGTATTTT
CDR3 protein: CASRTAGGRTDTQYF

D gene: -
V gene: TRBV7-2
J gene: TRBJ2-5
clone size: -
CDR3 DNA: TGTGCCAGCAGCCGCCCGGCGGTCGAAGTGGGGACCCAGTACTTC
CDR3 protein: CASSRPAVEVGTQYF

D gene: TRBD1
V gene: TRBV14
J gene: TRBJ1-1
clone size: -
CDR3 DNA: TGTGCCAGCAGCTCGAGGACAGGCCTGGGGACTGAAGCTTTCTTT
CDR3 protein: CASSSRTGLGTEAFF

D gene: -
V gene: TRBV29-1
J gene: TRBJ1-1
clone size: few
CDR3 DNA: TGCAGCGTTGAGGAACAGCAGAACACTGAAGCTTTCTTT
CDR3 protein: CSVEEQQNTEAFF

D gene: -
V gene: TRBV21-1
J gene: TRBJ2-7
clone size: many
CDR3 DNA: TGTGCCAGCAGCAAAGGACGTGAGGTGGGAAACTACGAGCAGTACTTC
CDR3 protein: CASSKGREVGNYEQYF

D gene: -
V gene: TRBV7-6
J gene: TRBJ2-3
clone size: many
CDR3 DNA: TGTGCCAGCAGCGCCGGGGTGAGCACAGATACGCAGTATTTT
CDR3 protein: CASSAGVSTDTQYF

D gene: TRBD2
V gene: TRBV2
J gene: TRBJ2-2
clone size: few
CDR3 DNA: TGTGCCAGCAGTCGGACTAGCGGGAGTTCCACCGGGGAGCTGTTTTTT
CDR3 protein: CASSRTSGSSTGELFF

D gene: -
V gene: TRBV20-1
J gene: TRBJ1-2
clone size: -
CDR3 DNA: TGCAGTGCTAGAGGTCCAAGACAGACTAACTATGGCTACACCTTC
CDR3 protein: CSARGPRQTNYGYTF

D gene: -
V gene: TRBV5-1
J gene: TRBJ1-6
clone size: many
CDR3 DNA: TGCGCCAGCAGCCAAAGGGAGGGTAAAAAGGGGGAACCCCTCCACTTT
CDR3 protein: CASSQREGKKGEPLHF